This T cell receptor beta chain was retrieved from a study of T cells after yellow fever vaccination (dated by TCRdb to about 2019). As for the study more broadly: The SMART-Seq v4 Ultra Low Input RNA kit was used to prepare libraries from fractions with low cell numbers. The cohort comprised two healthy male donors, one aged 18 to 30 and one aged 30 to 39 years. To follow T-cell clones before and after both primary and booster YFV17D yellow fever vaccination, bulk TCR alpha and beta repertoires underwent longitudinal sequencing. Bulk PBMC replicates and cell subsets were isolated from blood drawn at multiple timepoints before and after both primary and secondary immunization.

The CDR3 spans 15 residues, from the cysteine through the phenylalanine. Only the CDR3 part of the read is kept: 45 bases, read in frame from the first base. Relative to germline, V is missing 4 bases and J is missing 2 bases, with 8 bases of the junction outside any gene match. The germline V gene encodes CDR1 SGHDT and CDR2 YYEEEE. General conclusions and limits of the study: FACS-sorted repertoires could contain abundant contaminating clonotypes from the bulk population, so computational filtering was required. A small share of clonotypes was detected in both CD4 and CD8 compartments, with the overlap likely arising from convergent recombination. After the booster, most clones that had expanded after primary vaccination were detected again (around 97% of CD4 and around 88% of CD8), suggesting broad maintenance of memory. Because only a couple of donors were included in the study, the extent to which the findings can be generalized is limited. Compared with the primary T-cell response, the secondary T-cell response was weaker but faster, peaking on day 5 rather than day 15.

Remarks on this clonotype: What antigen it recognizes has not been identified. No qualities accompany the bases; no much larger clone lies one base away.

Synthesis of TCR cDNA relied on 5'RACE template switching, a step that introduced a universal primer site along with unique molecular identifiers. cDNA synthesis was primed from both the TCR alpha and TCR beta constant segments. Library amplification used two PCR steps, and the second PCR step added sample barcodes and sequencing adapters. Libraries were sequenced on Illumina HiSeq 2500 (2x100 bp) or NovaSeq (2x150 bp). Under the source paper's analysis protocol: Demultiplexing of reads and collapsing into UMI consensus sequences were performed with MIGEC, and V(D)J alignment was carried out with MiXCR. Vaccine-responding clonotypes were identified with edgeR using replicate PBMC samples, with FDR below 0.01 and a log2 fold change above 5 up to day 15 being required. CD4 or CD8 identity was assigned to each bulk clonotype according to whether the clonotype was present at higher abundance in the sequenced CD4 repertoire or the sequenced CD8 repertoire. TCRdb handled the public reads itself, with Q25 trimming in fastp and clone calling in MiXCR, and kept productive beta chains. Rows with a matching CDR3 protein are joined into one entry that keeps the most common DNA and genes. The V and J calls follow TCRdb's processing rather than the paper's. The sample table shows just under 600,000 distinct CDR3 sequences, and 13% are seen once. The top ten clonotypes cover around 15% of the sample.

The treatment or condition label for this specimen denotes: live attenuated yellow fever vaccine strain. At every blood-draw timepoint, two biological replicates of bulk PBMCs were collected. PBMCs were isolated from peripheral blood using a standard Ficoll-Paque protocol. RNA was extracted with TriZol from bulk PBMCs, CD4 and CD8 fractions, and dextramer-positive and dextramer-negative fractions. The sample consisted of PBMCs, taken on the day of the yellow fever booster vaccination. The rearranged chain carries TRBV5-6 and TRBJ2-5; 7 central nucleotides agree with TRBD1. This clonotype was sampled from a man younger than 45 who received the YFV17D yellow fever vaccine. The CDR3 reads CASSPWTGAQETQYF. The DNA sequence is given as TGTGCCAGCAGCCCATGGACAGGAGCACAAGAGACCCAGTACTTC.